The rows below give T cell receptor beta chains drawn from one sample of a study of T-cell reconstitution after alpha-beta-depleted transplantation in children. TCRdb passed the PCR reads through MiXCR, listing each CDR3 protein once. Of some 640,000 distinct CDR3 sequences in the sample, around 16% are singletons; the top ten hold under 1.2%. The specimen was PBMCs from the stem cell graft donor, collected from the stem cell graft. These receptor sequences come from a human donor who donated a stem cell graft to a child with acute myeloid leukemia. CDR3s include the opening cysteine and the closing phenylalanine or tryptophan. The D gene is left open where the match is weak. Clone size is shown for a subset of rows, as once, few, many or a class of expanded clone.

clone_size j_call d_call cdr3_length v_call cdr3_aa cdr3_nt
few TRBJ2-3 - 11 TRBV27 CASRQTDTQYF TGTGCCAGCCGTCAAACAGATACGCAGTATTTT
- TRBJ1-3 - 15 TRBV7-8 CASSQDAYSGNTIYF TGTGCCAGCAGCCAGGACGCCTACTCTGGAAACACCATATATTTT
- TRBJ1-2 - 12 TRBV9 CASAGDIICYTF TGTGCCAGCGCCGGGGACATAATTTGCTACACCTTC
few TRBJ2-1 - 12 TRBV4-1 CASSHHYNEQFF TGCGCCAGCAGCCACCATTACAATGAGCAGTTCTTC
many TRBJ1-1 - 14 TRBV20-1 CSARVWELNTEAFF TGCAGTGCTAGGGTCTGGGAGTTAAACACTGAAGCTTTCTTT
many TRBJ2-5 TRBD1 16 TRBV27 CASSRTGGANQETQYF TGTGCCAGCAGTCGTACAGGGGGCGCGAACCAAGAGACCCAGTACTTC
many TRBJ2-4 TRBD1 16 TRBV29-1 CSVEDPATGGLNIQYF TGCAGCGTTGAAGATCCCGCGACAGGGGGCTTGAACATTCAGTACTTC
many TRBJ2-4 - 17 TRBV20-1 CSARQGGMRIAKNIQYF TGCAGTGCTAGGCAAGGGGGAATGAGGATAGCCAAAAACATTCAGTACTTC
- TRBJ1-6 - 13 TRBV6-1 CASTRNRNSPLHF TGTGCCAGCACCCGAAACAGGAATTCACCCCTCCACTTT
many TRBJ2-5 - 16 TRBV20-1 CSARGGGHIPDETQYF TGCAGTGCTAGAGGCGGGGGACACATACCAGACGAGACCCAGTACTTC
few TRBJ1-5 TRBD1 15 TRBV24-1 CATSDSTGSNQPQHF TGTGCCACCAGTGATTCGACAGGGAGCAATCAGCCCCAGCATTTT
many TRBJ1-6 - 15 TRBV6-1 CASSRVVSYNSPLHF TGTGCCAGCAGTAGAGTAGTCAGTTATAATTCACCCCTCCACTTT
- TRBJ1-4 TRBD1 14 TRBV9 CASSPRGLDEKLFF TGTGCCAGCAGCCCTAGGGGGCTTGATGAAAAACTGTTTTTT
many TRBJ2-5 - 13 TRBV10-3 CAISEYSEETQYF TGTGCCATCAGTGAGTACAGTGAAGAGACCCAGTACTTC
- TRBJ2-7 TRBD1 15 TRBV5-1 CASSYSPTGQAEQYF TGCGCCAGCAGCTACTCCCCGACAGGGCAGGCCGAGCAGTACTTC
- TRBJ1-1 TRBD1 15 TRBV7-9 CASSLGTGGFTEAFF TGTGCCAGCAGCTTAGGGACAGGGGGTTTCACTGAAGCTTTCTTT
many TRBJ1-1 - 14 TRBV20-1 CSAREVREVAEAFF TGCAGTGCTAGAGAGGTCAGGGAGGTGGCTGAAGCTTTCTTT
few TRBJ1-1 - 18 TRBV4-1 CASSQLWGLTGRNTEAFF TGCGCCAGCAGCCAATTATGGGGGCTTACAGGGCGGAACACTGAAGCTTTCTTT
- TRBJ2-5 - 14 TRBV5-1 CASSPKDETETQYF TGCGCCAGCAGCCCGAAGGACGAAACAGAGACCCAGTACTTC
many TRBJ2-5 - 12 TRBV29-1 CSVESFPETQYF TGCAGCGTTGAATCTTTCCCAGAGACCCAGTACTTC
- TRBJ2-5 - 17 TRBV7-8 CASSSGSADQDQETQYF TGTGCCAGCAGCTCCGGCAGTGCAGACCAAGATCAAGAGACCCAGTACTTC
- TRBJ2-1 TRBD1 16 TRBV7-1 CASSLGPGQGWNEQFF TGTGCCAGCAGCCTGGGACCGGGACAGGGGTGGAATGAGCAGTTCTTC
many TRBJ2-3 - 13 TRBV20-1 CSAALGDTDTQYF TGCAGTGCTGCTTTAGGGGACACAGATACGCAGTATTTT
- TRBJ2-7 - 16 TRBV6-5 CASSYSGGAGTYEQYF TGTGCCAGCAGTTACTCGGGGGGGGCCGGGACCTACGAGCAGTACTTC
many TRBJ2-1 - 14 TRBV7-9 CASSTGQPYNEQFF TGTGCCAGCAGCACCGGACAGCCCTACAATGAGCAGTTCTTC
many TRBJ2-5 - 15 TRBV20-1 CSAPRDFGYQETQYF TGCAGTGCGCCTCGGGACTTTGGGTACCAAGAGACCCAGTACTTC
many TRBJ1-1 - 13 TRBV29-1 CSVEVTGNTEAFF TGCAGCGTTGAAGTGACCGGGAACACTGAAGCTTTCTTT
- TRBJ1-1 TRBD1 14 TRBV12-3/TRBV12-4 CASRLETGRTEAFF TGTGCCAGCAGGCTGGAGACAGGGAGGACTGAAGCTTTCTTT
few TRBJ2-1 TRBD1 14 TRBV7-9 CASSSNRDSNEQFF TGTGCCAGCAGCTCTAACCGGGACAGCAATGAGCAGTTCTTC
- TRBJ2-6 TRBD1 20 TRBV12-3/TRBV12-4 CASSSFRPGQGISGANVLTF TGTGCCAGCAGTTCGTTCAGGCCGGGACAGGGGATCTCTGGGGCCAACGTCCTGACTTTC
many TRBJ2-2 TRBD1 14 TRBV20-1 CSARDRVGPGELFF TGCAGTGCTAGGGACAGGGTCGGCCCCGGGGAGCTGTTTTTT
many TRBJ1-1 TRBD1 13 TRBV7-2 CASSLVGQGQAFF TGTGCCAGCAGCTTAGTTGGACAGGGTCAAGCTTTCTTT
few TRBJ2-3 TRBD2 17 TRBV5-5 CASSSLPLAGGTDTQYF TGTGCCAGCAGCTCCTTACCCCTAGCGGGGGGCACAGATACGCAGTATTTT
- TRBJ1-2 - 14 TRBV10-2 CASSNSAGPEGYTF TGCGCCAGCAGCAATTCTGCAGGGCCAGAGGGCTACACCTTC
- TRBJ1-5 - 12 TRBV10-3 CAISEWGDHQHF TGTGCCATCAGTGAGTGGGGGGACCACCAGCATTTT
- TRBJ1-4 - 13 TRBV7-2 CASSFLGSEKLFF TGTGCCAGCAGCTTTTTAGGGAGCGAAAAACTGTTTTTT
many TRBJ1-1 - 15 TRBV20-1 CSASTSGRMNTEAFF TGCAGTGCTAGTACTTCCGGACGGATGAACACTGAAGCTTTCTTT
- TRBJ1-2 TRBD1 15 TRBV28 CASSTWTGKAYGYTF TGTGCCAGCAGTACATGGACAGGGAAGGCCTATGGCTACACCTTC
many TRBJ2-5 TRBD2 15 TRBV20-1 CSARVAGGPWETQYF TGCAGTGCTAGAGTAGCGGGGGGGCCTTGGGAGACCCAGTACTTC
many TRBJ2-1 TRBD1 16 TRBV6-5 CASSYSWDREADEQFF TGTGCCAGCAGTTACTCGTGGGACAGGGAAGCTGATGAGCAGTTCTTC
many TRBJ2-7 - 13 TRBV20-1 CSARSGTMNEQYF TGCAGTGCTCGATCCGGGACAATGAACGAGCAGTACTTC
many TRBJ2-1 TRBD1 15 TRBV20-1 CSARTRTGSYNEQFF TGCAGTGCTAGAACCAGGACAGGCTCCTACAATGAGCAGTTCTTC
few TRBJ1-6 - 15 TRBV7-2 CASSPMRGRGSPLHF TGTGCCAGCAGCCCTATGCGGGGCAGAGGATCACCCCTCCACTTT
many TRBJ2-5 - 14 TRBV7-2 CASSLVSQEETQYF TGTGCCAGCAGCTTAGTTTCCCAGGAGGAGACCCAGTACTTC
- TRBJ2-7 TRBD1 15 TRBV5-5 CASSTGQGVFYEQYF TGTGCCAGCAGCACGGGACAGGGAGTTTTCTACGAGCAGTACTTC
many TRBJ2-1 TRBD1 16 TRBV10-3 CAISEPGQGDSNEQFF TGTGCCATCAGTGAGCCGGGACAGGGGGATAGCAATGAGCAGTTCTTC
few TRBJ2-5 TRBD1 17 TRBV6-5 CASSTQTGQGARETQYF TGTGCCAGCAGTACTCAAACCGGACAGGGGGCTAGGGAGACCCAGTACTTC
many TRBJ2-1 TRBD1 16 TRBV6-1 CASTDRGSVSYNEQFF TGTGCCAGCACCGACAGGGGGTCAGTCTCCTACAATGAGCAGTTCTTC